This T cell receptor beta chain was captured by sequencing in a study of CDR3 diversity in severe acne. TCRdb reanalysed the PCR reads using MiXCR and keeps one entry per CDR3 protein. The sample consists of 79,000 or so distinct CDR3 sequences, under 55% of them appearing once. This CDR3 contains 15 residues. V lost 0 bases, J lost 2 bases, and 12 bases lay in between. Per the germline V gene, CDR1 is SGHNT and CDR2 is YYREEE (reference sequence). The sequenced sample consisted of blood. The genes are TRBV5-4 and TRBJ2-7; perhaps TRBD1 as D (6 bases). The source is a male donor with severe acne vulgaris. CDR3 sequence reads: CASSLGQGSAYEQYF. In DNA, the CDR3 is TGTGCCAGCAGCTTGGGGCAGGGGTCCGCCTACGAGCAGTACTTC.